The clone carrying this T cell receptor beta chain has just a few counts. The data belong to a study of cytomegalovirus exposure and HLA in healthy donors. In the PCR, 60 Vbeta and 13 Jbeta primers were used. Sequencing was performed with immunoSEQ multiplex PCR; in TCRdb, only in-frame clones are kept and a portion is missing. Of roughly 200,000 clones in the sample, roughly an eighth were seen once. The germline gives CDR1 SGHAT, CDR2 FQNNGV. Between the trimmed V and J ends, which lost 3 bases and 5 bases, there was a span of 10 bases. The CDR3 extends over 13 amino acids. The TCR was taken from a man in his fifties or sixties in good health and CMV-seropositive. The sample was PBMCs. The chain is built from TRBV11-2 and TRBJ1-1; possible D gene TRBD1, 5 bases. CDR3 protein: CASSFSTATEAFF. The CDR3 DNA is TGTGCCAGCAGCTTCTCGACAGCAACTGAAGCTTTCTTT.